These 25 T cell receptor beta chains share one sample of origin, sequenced in a study of radiation and T cells in renal cell carcinoma. Time point specified: blood 2 weeks post-SBRT. The treatment here: 15 Gy SBRT to primary tumor, nephrectomy 4 weeks later. Libraries were prepared by immunoSEQ multiplex PCR; TCRdb keeps only in-frame clonotypes and omits some of them. Among some 76,000 clones listed, about 81% were seen once. This specimen consisted of blood, obtained from a patient whose treatment included radiotherapy and nephrectomy. Source of these receptors: a man in his 60s with renal cell carcinoma.

The chain joins TRBV11-2 to TRBJ2-1; TRBD2 matches 10 bases. The CDR3 is 18 residues long. Germline assignment: CDR1 SGHAT and CDR2 FQNNGV. The V segment lost 1 base and the J segment 4 bases; nucleotides outside the gene matches: 10. In DNA form, the CDR3 reads TGTGCCAGCAGCTTAGTCGCTAGCGGGAGATCTTTTTACAATGAGCAGTTCTTC. As protein: CASSLVASGRSFYNEQFF.

The rearrangement joins TRBV30 to TRBJ1-4, with D unclear. Trimming took off 5 bases at V and 0 bases at J, with 10 bases between the two ends. The CDR3 has 14 amino acids. The germline V gene encodes CDR1 GTSNPN and CDR2 SVGIG (reference sequence). The CDR3 protein is CAWATSATNEKLFF. The CDR3 coding sequence is TGTGCCTGGGCGACCTCTGCAACTAATGAAAAACTGTTTTTT.

The rearrangement joins TRBV6-6 to TRBJ2-7; TRBD1 matches at 9 bases. CDR3 length equals 14 residues. Losses at the gene ends were 5 bases for V and 4 bases for J; bases not matched to a gene: 6. Germline V gene lookup returns CDR1 MNHNY and CDR2 SVGAGI (reference sequence). In nucleotides, the CDR3 is TGTGCCAGCAGTCCTAAGGGACAGGGTTACGAGCAGTACTTC. Amino acids: CASSPKGQGYEQYF.

The rearrangement uses TRBV7-9 and TRBJ2-7; unclear D gene. The CDR3 sequence is 12 residues long. Trimming took 3 bases from V and 0 from J, leaving 3 bases between them. CDR1 and CDR2 from the germline V gene are SEHNR and FQNEAQ (reference sequence). CDR3 region: CASSFPSYEQYF. As DNA, the CDR3 is TGTGCCAGCAGCTTCCCCTCCTACGAGCAGTACTTC. The entire variable domain, with the rest obtained from reference TRBV7-9 and TRBJ2-7, is as follows: DTGVSQNPRHKITKRGQNVTFRCDPISEHNRLYWYRQTLGQGPEFLTYFQNEAQLEKSRLLSDRFSAERPKGSFSTLEIQRTEQGDSAMYLCASSFPSYEQYFGPGTRLTVT.

In its sample, this clone is medium-sized. The sample holds other DNA sequences that translate to the same CDR3. V and J are TRBV19 and TRBJ2-7; D is perhaps TRBD1 or TRBD2 (5 bases each). The germline V and J ends were trimmed by 5 bases and 0 bases, with 11 bases remaining between them. The germline V gene encodes CDR1 LNHDA and CDR2 SQIVND (reference sequence). CDR3 size: 14 residues. CDR3 bases: TGTGCCAGTAGTCCCGGGACGGGCTCCTACGAGCAGTACTTC. This translates into CASSPGTGSYEQYF.

This CDR3 reads CASSRRTSHNEQFF. The DNA of the CDR3 is TGTGCCAGCAGTAGGCGGACAAGCCACAATGAGCAGTTCTTC. The chain is built from TRBV5-5 and TRBJ2-1, with D possibly TRBD1 on 5 matching bases. The CDR3 runs to 14 residues. With 5 bases removed from V and 5 bases from J, the gap between germline ends came to 14 bases. Germline CDR1 reads SGHKS; CDR2 reads YYEKEE (reference sequence). The full variable domain, its missing parts supplied by reference TRBV5-5 and TRBJ2-1, is DAGVTQSPTHLIKTRGQQVTLRCSPISGHKSVSWYQQVLGQGPQFIFQYYEKEERGRGNFPDRFSARQFPNYSSELNVNALLLGDSALYLCASSRRTSHNEQFFGPGTRLTVL.

The chain links TRBV13 to TRBJ1-5; 8 bases are a match to TRBD1. V trimming: 3 bases; J trimming: 9 bases; junction bases outside the gene matches: 4. Germline loops: CDR1 PRHDT, CDR2 FYEKMQ (reference sequence). The CDR3 is 13 amino acids. The CDR3 region has the DNA TGTGCCAGCAGCTTGGACAGGGACGCGCCCCAGCATTTT. This sequence encodes CASSLDRDAPQHF.

This rearrangement joins TRBV25-1 to TRBJ1-2; possibly TRBD1 for D (5 bases). This CDR3 contains 13 residues. Per the germline V gene, CDR1 is MGHDK and CDR2 is SYGVNS. Deletions cut 2 bases from V and 10 bases from J, with 14 bases between. CDR3 in DNA: TGTGCCAGCAGTGAACCCATGGGCAGGGTCTACACCTTC. This translates into CASSEPMGRVYTF.

This clone was counted a single time. The rearrangement joins TRBV4-1 to TRBJ2-7; 9 positions match TRBD1. Per the germline V gene, CDR1 is MGHRA and CDR2 is YSYEKL. With 5 bases clipped from V and 7 bases from J, the junction kept 18 bases outside the gene matches. The CDR3 loop spans 17 amino acids. CDR3: CASSEGDRVVAREEQYF. The CDR3 nucleotides read TGCGCCAGCAGCGAAGGGGACAGGGTCGTGGCGAGGGAGGAGCAGTACTTC.

The rearrangement uses TRBV7-9 and TRBJ2-3; 7 bases agree with TRBD1. The germline V gene has CDR1 SEHNR and CDR2 FQNEAQ (reference sequence). V dropped 4 bases and J dropped 6; count of bases not matched to a gene: 10. The CDR3 has 15 amino acids. CDR3 region: CASSYRQGMGDTQYF. The CDR3 DNA reads as TGTGCCAGCAGCTACCGACAGGGCATGGGGGATACGCAGTATTTT.

V gene TRBV19 combines with J gene TRBJ1-2, with D perhaps matching TRBD1 (6 bases). V lost 5 bases, J lost 2 bases, and 15 bases lay in between. The CDR3 runs to 15 residues. Germline values: CDR1 LNHDA, CDR2 SQIVND (reference sequence). CDR3 in DNA: TGTGCCAGTAGTCAGGGGCCTGAAATCAACTATGGCTACACCTTC. This sequence encodes CASSQGPEINYGYTF.

This rearrangement joins TRBV11-2 to TRBJ2-7; tentatively, D is TRBD1 (5 bases). Germline CDR1 reads SGHAT; CDR2 reads FQNNGV. Deletions cut 5 bases from V and 6 bases from J, with 14 bases between. CDR3 length: 13 amino acids. The CDR3 coding sequence is TGTGCCAGCAGCCCACAGGCGCAAAGCGAGCAGTACTTC. As protein: CASSPQAQSEQYF.

The chain recombines TRBV5-1 with TRBJ2-1; 12 bases fit TRBD2. The CDR3 contains 17 residues. V trimming: 3 bases; J trimming: 7 bases; junction bases outside the gene matches: 11. CDR1 SGHRS and CDR2 YFSETQ come from the germline V gene. CDR3 sequence reads: CASSSIISSGRGNEQFF. As DNA, the CDR3 is TGCGCCAGCAGCTCAATCATATCTAGCGGGAGGGGGAATGAGCAGTTCTTC.

This clone was found once. The J gene is TRBJ2-3, the V gene TRBV19, with a possible D match to TRBD2 (6 bases). CDR3 length equals 13 residues. CDR1 is LNHDA, CDR2 SQIVND, per germline (reference sequence). Trimming stripped 4 bases from V and 1 base from J, with 6 bases between. The CDR3 bases are TGTGCCAGTAGTACTAGCGGCACAGATACGCAGTATTTT. Its protein product is CASSTSGTDTQYF.

CDR3 sequence (DNA): TGCGCCAGCAGCCAAGCCGGGGGGAACTATGGCTACACCTTC. It yields the protein CASSQAGGNYGYTF. The rearrangement links TRBV4-1 to TRBJ1-2, with a possible D match to TRBD1 (5 bases). CDR3 length: 14 amino acids. Trimming took 1 base from V and 2 from J, leaving 8 bases between them. Germline V gene lookup returns CDR1 MGHRA and CDR2 YSYEKL.

Only one count was recorded for this clone. The chain combines TRBV5-1 with TRBJ2-3; D might be TRBD2 (6 bases). The CDR3 contains 13 residues. V was shortened by 3 bases and J by 5 bases, with 10 bases between the two germline ends. Per the germline V gene, CDR1 is SGHRS and CDR2 is YFSETQ. The CDR3 DNA reads TGCGCCAGCAGCTCGGAGGGAAGAGATACGCAGTATTTT. Encoded protein: CASSSEGRDTQYF.

Comments on this clone: Germline and junction disagree at one end, which may indicate a read error. The chain joins TRBV2 to TRBJ2-6; tentatively, D is TRBD1 (5 bases). CDR1 is SNHLY and CDR2 is FYNNEI in the germline V gene. The CDR3 consists of 17 residues. For the CDR3, the DNA is TGTGCCAGCATAGTTCGGCAGGGAACCTCTGGGGCCAACGTCCCGACTTTC. This sequence encodes CASIVRQGTSGANVPTF.

The V call is TRBV27, the J call TRBJ2-7, with no clear D. This CDR3 is 13 amino acids long. Per the germline V gene, CDR1 is MNHEY and CDR2 is SMNVEV (reference sequence). V lost 5 bases and J 2 bases, leaving 10 bases between the germline ends. The CDR3 here is CASSSWAPYEQYF. The CDR3 DNA sequence: TGTGCCAGCAGTAGTTGGGCACCCTACGAGCAGTACTTC.

The V call is TRBV5-8, the J call TRBJ2-1, with 7 bases identical to TRBD2. With V trimmed by 7 bases and J by 0 bases, 13 bases remained unmatched. This CDR3 region has 17 residues. Per germline, CDR1 SGHTS and CDR2 YDEGEE. The CDR3 sequence is CASGPWTSQGSYNEQFF. The CDR3 bases are TGTGCCAGCGGCCCGTGGACTAGTCAGGGCTCCTACAATGAGCAGTTCTTC.

The chain recombines TRBV25-1 with TRBJ2-7; D possibly uses TRBD1 or TRBD2 (5 bases each). CDR3 length: 17 residues. CDR1 and CDR2 (germline): MGHDK, SYGVNS. Trimming stripped 1 base from V and 3 bases from J, with 19 bases between. The CDR3 nucleotides read TGTGCCAGCAGTGAATCTCCGACGGACACGAGGGACTACGAGCAGTACTTC. Translation: CASSESPTDTRDYEQYF.

This chain joins TRBV7-9 and TRBJ2-7; 10 bases are a match to TRBD2. After removal of 3 bases from V and 7 bases from J, the junction contained 6 bases not matched to a gene. This CDR3 comprises 14 residues. Germline CDR1 reads SEHNR; CDR2 reads FQNEAQ (reference sequence). The CDR3 DNA reads TGTGCCAGCAGCTTGGGACTAGCGTTTGAGGAGCAGTACTTC. It yields the protein CASSLGLAFEEQYF.

This clone has a single count. This chain links TRBV2 with TRBJ2-7; D perhaps matches TRBD1 (6 bases). This CDR3 is built from 13 residues. The germline V and J ends were trimmed by 7 bases and 3 bases, with 13 bases remaining between them. Germline V gene lookup returns CDR1 SNHLY and CDR2 FYNNEI. The CDR3 DNA reads TGTGCCAGCACCCGAGGGGGACACTACGAGCAGTACTTC. As protein: CASTRGGHYEQYF.

The CDR3 nucleotides read TGTGCCAGCAGCTTAGACTTCCCTTACGAGCAGTACTTC. This codes for CASSLDFPYEQYF. The V call is TRBV7-2, the J call TRBJ2-7; no clear D. CDR3 length: 13 amino acids. Per the germline V gene, CDR1 is SGHTA and CDR2 is FQGNSA. V was pared by 1 base and J by 4 bases, with 8 bases between.

The V and J genes are TRBV7-2 and TRBJ2-4; D is undetermined. V was trimmed by 0 bases and J by 9 bases, leaving 12 bases between them. The germline V gene has CDR1 SGHTA and CDR2 FQGNSA. The CDR3 runs to 14 residues. CDR3 loop: CASSLASSISIQYF. The DNA for the CDR3 is TGTGCCAGCAGCTTAGCGTCTAGTATTTCCATTCAGTACTTC.

V is TRBV10-3 and J is TRBJ1-2, with a weak D call TRBD1 (6 bases). The V and J ends lost 5 bases and 2 bases respectively, with 15 bases between them. CDR3 size: 15 residues. Per germline, CDR1 ENHRY and CDR2 SYGVKD. This CDR3 reads CAISIQGEANYGYTF. As DNA, the CDR3 is TGTGCCATCAGTATACAGGGAGAGGCCAACTATGGCTACACCTTC.